The TCR beta chain under discussion was sequenced for a study of T cells after yellow fever vaccination. About the study: In the case of low-cell-number fractions, SMART-Seq v4 Ultra Low Input was used for preparation. Overall study findings and caveats: Clonotype sharing between CD4 and CD8 compartments was small. The study noted that FACS-sorted repertoires could contain abundant clonotypes contaminating from the bulk population.

Germline V lookup: CDR1 DFQATT, CDR2 SNEGSKA (reference sequence). This CDR3 is 14 amino acids long. V was clipped by 0 bases and J by 2 bases, with 11 bases between them. This clonotype turned up a few times. No antigen is known for it. The study made its TCR cDNA through 5'RACE template switching. That step introduced a universal primer site along with UMIs. TCRdb re-called the 5' RACE reads through MiXCR, storing one row per CDR3 protein. This table holds about 350,000 distinct CDR3 sequences, approximately 8% found once. The TCR comes from a man younger than 35 who received the YFV17D yellow fever vaccine. The genes are TRBV20-1 and TRBJ2-7, with D maybe TRBD2 (6 bases). The specimen comprised PBMCs, sampled approximately 47 days after the first yellow fever vaccination. The CDR3 spells CSARDSGSAYEQYF. CDR3 sequence (DNA): TGCAGTGCTAGAGATAGCGGCAGCGCCTACGAGCAGTACTTC.